What follows are 4 T cell receptor beta chains derived from one specimen sequenced in a study of blood T cell repertoires in COVID-19. Here immunoSEQ multiplex PCR was the method, and the copy in TCRdb shows in-frame clones only, minus some. Among some 270,000 clones listed, approximately 84% were seen once. Sequenced material: PBMCs or T cells enriched from blood (not recorded which). These receptors were obtained from a man between 45 and 60 years old who had recovered from COVID-19.

This rearrangement joins TRBV19 to TRBJ2-5; 9 bases map to TRBD2. There are 17 residues in the CDR3. Germline CDR1 is LNHDA and CDR2 is SQIVND (reference sequence). V gave up 0 bases and J gave up 5 bases; unmatched junction bases: 10. The CDR3 DNA reads as TGTGCCAGTAGTATAGAAGGTTTGCGGGGGGGCCGGGAGACCCAGTACTTC. It is translated as CASSIEGLRGGRETQYF.

The chain carries TRBV19 and TRBJ1-1; D ambiguous. Trimming took off 5 bases at V and 1 base at J, with 17 bases between the two ends. Germline V gene lookup returns CDR1 LNHDA and CDR2 SQIVND (reference sequence). The CDR3 contains 16 residues. CDR3 sequence (DNA): TGTGCCAGTAGTCCCCGGGAGCACCTCCGGAACACTGAAGCTTTCTTT. Translating gives CASSPREHLRNTEAFF.

The chain links TRBV10-2 to TRBJ1-1, with D perhaps TRBD1 (6 bases). The CDR3 covers 15 residues. V lost 6 bases, J lost 1 base, and 15 bases lay in between. Germline-derived CDR1 and CDR2 are WSHSY and SAAADI. The CDR3 sequence is CASRGALRSNTEAFF. The DNA for the CDR3 is TGCGCCAGCAGGGGGGCTTTACGATCGAACACTGAAGCTTTCTTT.

The V and J genes are TRBV7-2 and TRBJ2-1; possible D gene TRBD1, 5 bases. V was cut by 1 base and J by 10 bases, with 20 bases left in between. Per germline, CDR1 SGHTA and CDR2 FQGNSA. The CDR3 runs 16 residues. DNA for the CDR3: TGTGCCAGCAGCTTAGGGGGCGGAAAGGGGCTTAAGGAGCAGTTCTTC. Its protein product is CASSLGGGKGLKEQFF.